This T cell receptor (beta chain) was recorded in a study of cytomegalovirus exposure and HLA in healthy donors. General study findings and limits: Association of a missense DCLRE1C variant with TCR beta V- and J-gene trimming was reported in a later analysis.

Researchers ran the PCR with 60 Vbeta and 13 Jbeta primers. Generated by immunoSEQ multiplex PCR, the TCRdb table keeps only in-frame clones and is missing some. The table lists roughly 51,000 clones. To note about this clone: What it binds is not known.

Trimming cost V 5 bases and J 11 bases; bases outside gene matches: 24. Germline CDR1 and CDR2: SQVTM and ANQGSEA. The CDR3 loop spans 17 amino acids. The sequenced sample consisted of PBMCs. The chain joins TRBV29-1 to TRBJ2-3; 8 positions agree with TRBD2. The sequence derives from a woman in her fifties or sixties in good health and CMV-seropositive. CDR3 sequence: CSVTSPGLAGYHRGQYF. The CDR3, as DNA: TGCAGCGTTACTTCGCCGGGATTAGCGGGATATCACAGAGGGCAGTATTTT.